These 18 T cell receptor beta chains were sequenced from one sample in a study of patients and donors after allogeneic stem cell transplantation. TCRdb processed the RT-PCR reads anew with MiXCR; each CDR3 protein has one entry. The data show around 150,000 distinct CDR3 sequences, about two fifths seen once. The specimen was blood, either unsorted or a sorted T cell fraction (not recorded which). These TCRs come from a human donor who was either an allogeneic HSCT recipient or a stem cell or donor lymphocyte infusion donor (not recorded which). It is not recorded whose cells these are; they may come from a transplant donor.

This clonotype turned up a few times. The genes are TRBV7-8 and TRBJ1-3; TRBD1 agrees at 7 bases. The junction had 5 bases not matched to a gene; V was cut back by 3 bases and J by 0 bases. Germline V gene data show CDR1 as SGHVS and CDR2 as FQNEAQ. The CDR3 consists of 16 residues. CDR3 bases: TGTGCCAGCAGCTTGTTTGGACAGGTCTCTGGAAACACCATATATTTT. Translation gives CASSLFGQVSGNTIYF.

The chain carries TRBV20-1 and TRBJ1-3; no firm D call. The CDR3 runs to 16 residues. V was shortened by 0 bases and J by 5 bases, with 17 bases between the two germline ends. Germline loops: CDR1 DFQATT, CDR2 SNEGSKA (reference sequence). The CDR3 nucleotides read TGCAGTGCTAGAGATCGGGAGGGCCTCGGGCGAAACACCATATATTTT. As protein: CSARDREGLGRNTIYF.

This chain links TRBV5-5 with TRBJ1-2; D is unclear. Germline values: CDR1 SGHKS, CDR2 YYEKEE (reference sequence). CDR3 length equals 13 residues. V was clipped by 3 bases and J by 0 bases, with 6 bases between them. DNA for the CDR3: TGTGCCAGCAGCTCTTGGGCTAACTATGGCTACACCTTC. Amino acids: CASSSWANYGYTF.

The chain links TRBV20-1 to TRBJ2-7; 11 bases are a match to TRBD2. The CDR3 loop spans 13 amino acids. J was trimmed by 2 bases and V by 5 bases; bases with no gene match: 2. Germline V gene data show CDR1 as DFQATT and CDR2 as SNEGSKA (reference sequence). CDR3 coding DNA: TGCAGTGCTGCGGGACTAGCGGCCTACGAGCAGTACTTC. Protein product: CSAAGLAAYEQYF.

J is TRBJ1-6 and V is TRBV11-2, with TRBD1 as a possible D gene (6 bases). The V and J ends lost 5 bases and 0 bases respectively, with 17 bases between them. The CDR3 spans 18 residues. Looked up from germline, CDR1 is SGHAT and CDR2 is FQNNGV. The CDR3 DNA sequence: TGTGCCAGCAGCCCTTGGGGCAGGGGAAGCTCCTATAATTCACCCCTCCACTTT. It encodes CASSPWGRGSSYNSPLHF.

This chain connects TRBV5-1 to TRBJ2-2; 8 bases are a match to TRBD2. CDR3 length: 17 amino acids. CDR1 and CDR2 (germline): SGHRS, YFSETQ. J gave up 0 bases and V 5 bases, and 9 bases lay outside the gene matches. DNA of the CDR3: TGCGCCAGCAGGCCGGGACTAGTCTCCCCGAACACCGGGGAGCTGTTTTTT. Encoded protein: CASRPGLVSPNTGELFF.

The CDR3 sequence: CAVREDTQYF. Written as DNA, the CDR3 is TGTGCCGTCCGCGAGGATACGCAGTATTTT. The chain employs TRBV12-3 or TRBV12-4 and TRBJ2-3; D gene ambiguous. CDR3 length equals 10 residues. Trimming removed 11 bases from V and 6 bases from J, with 9 bases in between.

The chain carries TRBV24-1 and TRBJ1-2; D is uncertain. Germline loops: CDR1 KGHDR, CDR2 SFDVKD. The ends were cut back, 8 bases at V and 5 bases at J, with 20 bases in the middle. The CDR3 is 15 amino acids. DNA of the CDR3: TGTGCCACCACGACGTGGGCCGCCCAACCTTATGGCTACACCTTC. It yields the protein CATTTWAAQPYGYTF.

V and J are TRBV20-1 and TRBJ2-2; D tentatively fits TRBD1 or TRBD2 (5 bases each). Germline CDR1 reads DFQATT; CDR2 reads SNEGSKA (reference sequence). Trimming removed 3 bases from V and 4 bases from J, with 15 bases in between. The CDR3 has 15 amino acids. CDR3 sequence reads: CSASSGDRATGELFF. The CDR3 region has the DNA TGCAGTGCTAGCTCCGGGGACCGCGCCACCGGGGAGCTGTTTTTT.

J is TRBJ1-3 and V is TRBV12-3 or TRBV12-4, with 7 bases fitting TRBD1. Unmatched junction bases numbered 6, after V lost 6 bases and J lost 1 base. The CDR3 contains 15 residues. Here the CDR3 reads CASRDNRGSGNTIYF. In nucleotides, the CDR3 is TGTGCCAGCAGAGACAACAGGGGTTCTGGAAACACCATATATTTT.

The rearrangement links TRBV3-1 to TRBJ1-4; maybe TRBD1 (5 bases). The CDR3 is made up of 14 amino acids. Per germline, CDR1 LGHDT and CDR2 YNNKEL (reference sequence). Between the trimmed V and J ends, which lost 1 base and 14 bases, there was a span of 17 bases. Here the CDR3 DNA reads TGTGCCAGCAGCCAAGGGGACGCCCCCCGAAAGCTGTTTTTT. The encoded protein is CASSQGDAPRKLFF.

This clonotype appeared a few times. The CDR3 DNA follows: TGTGCCAGCAGTCCTCGACAGGGAGAGACCCAGTACTTC. It is translated as CASSPRQGETQYF. The V and J genes are TRBV12-3 or TRBV12-4 and TRBJ2-5; 7 bases align to TRBD1. The V gene end was trimmed by 5 bases and the J gene end by 4 bases; junction bases not matched to a gene: 4. The CDR3 runs 13 residues.

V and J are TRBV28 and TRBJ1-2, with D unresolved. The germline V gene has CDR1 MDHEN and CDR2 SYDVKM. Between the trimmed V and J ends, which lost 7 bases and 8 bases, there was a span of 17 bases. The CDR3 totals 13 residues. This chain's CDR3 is CASTPSSSTGYTF. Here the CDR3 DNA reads TGTGCCAGCACTCCCTCCTCAAGCACGGGCTACACCTTC.

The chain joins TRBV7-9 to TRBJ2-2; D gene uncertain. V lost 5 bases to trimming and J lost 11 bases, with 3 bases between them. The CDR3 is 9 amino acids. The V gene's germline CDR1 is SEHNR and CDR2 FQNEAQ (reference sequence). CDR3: CASSPELFF. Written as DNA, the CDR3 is TGTGCCAGCAGCCCCGAGCTGTTTTTT. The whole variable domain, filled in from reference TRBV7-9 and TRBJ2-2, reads DTGVSQNPRHKITKRGQNVTFRCDPISEHNRLYWYRQTLGQGPEFLTYFQNEAQLEKSRLLSDRFSAERPKGSFSTLEIQRTEQGDSAMYLCASSPELFFGEGSRLTVL.

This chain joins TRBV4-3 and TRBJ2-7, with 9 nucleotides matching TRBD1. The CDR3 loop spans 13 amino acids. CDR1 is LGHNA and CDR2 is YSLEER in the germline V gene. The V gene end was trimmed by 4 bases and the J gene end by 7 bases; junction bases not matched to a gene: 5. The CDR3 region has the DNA TGCGCCAGCAGCCCCGGACAGGGGAGAGAGCAGTACTTC. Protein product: CASSPGQGREQYF.

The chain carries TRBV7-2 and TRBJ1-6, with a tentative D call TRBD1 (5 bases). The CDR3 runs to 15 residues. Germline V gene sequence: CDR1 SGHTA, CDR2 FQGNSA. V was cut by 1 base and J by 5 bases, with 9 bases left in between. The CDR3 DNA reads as TGTGCCAGCAGCTTAGGAGGGGTAGATAATTCACCCCTCCACTTT. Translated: CASSLGGVDNSPLHF.

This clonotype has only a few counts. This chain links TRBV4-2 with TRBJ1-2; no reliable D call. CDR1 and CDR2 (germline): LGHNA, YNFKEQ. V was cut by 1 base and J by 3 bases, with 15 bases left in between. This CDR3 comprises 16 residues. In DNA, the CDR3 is TGTGCCAGCAGCCAAGTTGGTGAGGGAAGGGACTATGGCTACACCTTC. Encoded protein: CASSQVGEGRDYGYTF.

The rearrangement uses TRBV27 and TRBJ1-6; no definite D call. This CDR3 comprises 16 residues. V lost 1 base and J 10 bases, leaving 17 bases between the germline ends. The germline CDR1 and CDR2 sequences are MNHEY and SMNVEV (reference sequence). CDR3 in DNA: TGTGCCAGCAGTTTATTTCCCGCGACGGGGAAATCACCCCTCCACTTT. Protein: CASSLFPATGKSPLHF.